Below, 26 T cell receptor beta chains from the same sample are listed, as sequenced in a study of T cells in Graves' hyperthyroidism and ophthalmopathy. TCR beta CDR3 regions were amplified from RNA transcripts. HTBI primers were employed in a first-round RT-PCR of the TCR CDR3. MiXCR was run by TCRdb on the multiplex PCR reads, yielding one entry per CDR3 protein. The profile covers under 750,000 distinct CDR3 sequences, with roughly a sixth appearing a single time and around 15% taken by the ten largest. Sequenced sample: blood. Receptor source: a woman aged 45-65 years with Graves' hyperthyroidism that later progressed to Graves' ophthalmopathy.

This clonotype has at least ten counts. This chain links TRBV30 with TRBJ2-7; D is tentatively TRBD1 or TRBD2 (6 bases each). Deletions cut 5 bases from V and 5 bases from J, with 13 bases between. The germline V gene encodes CDR1 GTSNPN and CDR2 SVGIG (reference sequence). This CDR3 has 12 amino acids. The CDR3 region is CAWGRGVHEQYF. CDR3 DNA: TGTGCCTGGGGTAGGGGGGTCCACGAGCAGTACTTC.

V gene TRBV2 combines with J gene TRBJ2-7, with TRBD1 matching 11 bases. The germline gives CDR1 SNHLY, CDR2 FYNNEI. The CDR3 loop spans 16 amino acids. Trimming cost V 8 bases and J 1 base; bases outside gene matches: 10. The CDR3 loop reads CASLDRGPVGSYEQYF. Written as DNA, the CDR3 is TGTGCCAGCCTGGACAGGGGGCCGGTCGGATCCTACGAGCAGTACTTC.

The genes are TRBV27 and TRBJ1-4; TRBD1 is a possible D gene (6 bases). Trimming cost V 3 bases and J 7 bases, with 15 bases left between them. The CDR3 loop spans 15 amino acids. Germline V gene sequence: CDR1 MNHEY, CDR2 SMNVEV (reference sequence). CDR3 coding DNA: TGTGCCAGCAGTTTGACAGACAGGCTTGGTGAAAAACTGTTTTTT. Translating it yields CASSLTDRLGEKLFF. Full variable domain (missing parts from reference TRBV27 and TRBJ1-4): EAQVTQNPRYLITVTGKKLTVTCSQNMNHEYMSWYRQDPGLGLRQIYYSMNVEVTDKGDVPEGYKVSRKEKRNFPLILESPSPNQTSLYFCASSLTDRLGEKLFFGSGTQLSVL.

This clonotype was detected many times. This chain links TRBV7-8 with TRBJ2-3; 9 positions agree with TRBD2. CDR1 SGHVS and CDR2 FQNEAQ come from the germline V gene. Trimming cost V 5 bases and J 0 bases; bases outside gene matches: 9. This CDR3 has 17 residues. CDR3 region: CASSLHPSGASTDTQYF. The CDR3 coding sequence is TGTGCCAGCAGCCTGCATCCTAGCGGGGCTAGCACAGATACGCAGTATTTT.

This clonotype was recorded at least ten times. The chain has TRBV11-2 and TRBJ2-3; 9 bases are a match to TRBD2. CDR3 length equals 15 residues. Germline V gene sequence: CDR1 SGHAT, CDR2 FQNNGV. With V trimmed by 3 bases and J by 7 bases, 8 bases remained unmatched. CDR3 sequence (DNA): TGTGCCAGCAGCTTTGGCGGGGGGGCGACGAATACGCAGTATTTT. This gives the protein CASSFGGGATNTQYF.

The rearrangement uses TRBV12-3 or TRBV12-4 and TRBJ2-3; no firm D call. Trimming removed 7 bases from V and 1 base from J, with 15 bases in between. This CDR3 is built from 15 residues. The chain's CDR3 is CASTRGLRGTDTQYF. For the CDR3, the DNA is TGTGCCAGCACCCGCGGCCTGCGCGGCACAGATACGCAGTATTTT.

This clonotype was picked up a small number of times. The gene calls are TRBV12-3 or TRBV12-4 and TRBJ2-5, with TRBD1 matching 11 bases. The CDR3 has 15 residues. V lost 5 bases, J lost 5 bases, and 7 bases stayed unmatched. The CDR3 coding sequence is TGTGCCAGCAGTACCGGACAGGGGGCTTGGGAGACCCAGTACTTC. Encoded protein: CASSTGQGAWETQYF.

This clonotype was counted a few times. The chain is built from TRBV7-8 and TRBJ2-4; no clear D. V was shortened by 5 bases and J by 0 bases, with 8 bases between the two germline ends. Germline loops: CDR1 SGHVS, CDR2 FQNEAQ. There are 14 residues in the CDR3. The CDR3 DNA reads as TGTGCCAGCAGCCTCTACTTAGCCAAAAACATTCAGTACTTC. Translation: CASSLYLAKNIQYF.

The chain carries TRBV30 and TRBJ1-3; tentative D call: TRBD1 (5 bases). CDR1 GTSNPN and CDR2 SVGIG come from the germline V gene (reference sequence). CDR3 length: 15 residues. V was clipped by 2 bases and J by 4 bases, with 15 bases between them. CDR3 sequence reads: CAWSRRPDTGNTIYF. DNA for the CDR3: TGTGCCTGGAGTCGGCGCCCGGACACCGGAAACACCATATATTTT.

The V gene is TRBV12-3 or TRBV12-4, the J gene TRBJ2-1; D may be TRBD2 (7 bases). This CDR3 contains 14 residues. The V gene lost 4 bases and the J gene lost 7 bases, with 14 bases spanning the gap. CDR3 sequence reads: CASSYRGAENEQFF. The CDR3 DNA follows: TGTGCCAGCAGTTACCGGGGGGCGGAGAATGAGCAGTTCTTC.

Remarks on this clonotype: The conserved final phenylalanine or tryptophan is absent from the CDR3, which likely points to a read error. This sequence joins TRBV29-1 and TRBJ1-4; D is unresolved. CDR3 size: 13 residues. Germline V gene data show CDR1 as SQVTM and CDR2 as ANQGSEA. Deletions cut 7 bases from V and 0 bases from J, with 9 bases between. The DNA of the CDR3 is TGCAGCGGTCGGGTTGCAACTAATGAAAAACTGTTTTCT. Translated, it gives CSGRVATNEKLFS.

This clonotype was counted many times. V and J are TRBV7-9 and TRBJ2-1, with D possibly matching TRBD2 (6 bases). CDR1 is SEHNR, CDR2 FQNEAQ, per germline (reference sequence). CDR3 size: 13 residues. Trimming removed 8 bases from V and 5 bases from J, with 13 bases in between. The CDR3 protein is CASSGVANNEQFF. CDR3 nucleotides: TGTGCCAGCTCGGGGGTAGCGAACAATGAGCAGTTCTTC.

This sequence joins TRBV11-2 and TRBJ2-7; TRBD2 might be the D (6 bases). Trimming shortened V by 0 bases and J by 0 bases, and 18 bases separated the two germline ends. This CDR3 contains 18 residues. Per germline, CDR1 SGHAT and CDR2 FQNNGV. The CDR3 DNA reads TGTGCCAGCAGCTTAGATTTCTGGCGGGGCAGAGTCTCCTACGAGCAGTACTTC. This translates into CASSLDFWRGRVSYEQYF.

This clonotype was counted ten times or more. The CDR3 spells CAISERGTNTEAFF. The CDR3 DNA reads TGTGCCATCAGCGAGAGGGGGACGAACACTGAAGCTTTCTTT. The chain is built from TRBV10-3 and TRBJ1-1, with D possibly TRBD1 on 6 matching bases. Germline CDR1 ENHRY, CDR2 SYGVKD. This CDR3 comprises 14 residues. Deletions cut 6 bases from V and 1 base from J, with 12 bases between.

This clonotype was found a few times. This chain links TRBV7-3 with TRBJ2-5; 7 bases align to TRBD2. V dropped 3 bases and J dropped 7; count of bases not matched to a gene: 11. CDR1 SGHTA and CDR2 FQGTGA come from the germline V gene. This CDR3 comprises 15 residues. CDR3 amino acids: CASSFGLAELRTQYF. For the CDR3, the DNA is TGTGCCAGCAGCTTTGGGCTAGCGGAGCTCAGGACCCAGTACTTC. The whole variable domain, remainder taken from reference TRBV7-3 and TRBJ2-5, is GAGVSQTPSNKVTEKGKYVELRCDPISGHTALYWYRQSLGQGPEFLIYFQGTGAADDSGLPNDRFFAVRPEGSVSTLKIQRTERGDSAVYLCASSFGLAELRTQYFGPGTRLLVL.

This clonotype was counted ten times or more. One end of the junction does not line up with germline, which may come from a read error. This chain connects TRBV7-7 to TRBJ2-5; no definite D call. This CDR3 is 14 amino acids long. Germline CDR1 and CDR2: SSHAT and FNYEAQ (reference sequence). The CDR3 region is CASSLEGGLETQYF. The CDR3, as DNA: TGTGCTAGCAGCTTAGAAGGTGGGCTGGAGACCCAGTACTTC.

This CDR3 is CASSPLYGQDTYGYTF. The CDR3 DNA sequence: TGTGCCAGCAGCCCCCTTTATGGACAGGACACCTATGGCTACACCTTC. The rearrangement links TRBV6-2 or TRBV6-3 to TRBJ1-2, with 7 bases identical to TRBD1. J lost 4 bases, V lost 6 bases, and 14 bases had no gene match. From germline, CDR1 is MNHEY and CDR2 SVGEGT. The CDR3 is 16 residues long.

Many counts were recorded for this clonotype. The chain recombines TRBV5-6 with TRBJ1-1; 11 bases agree with TRBD1. The length of the CDR3 is 14 residues. The V gene end was trimmed by 3 bases and the J gene end by 7 bases; junction bases not matched to a gene: 5. The germline V gene encodes CDR1 SGHDT and CDR2 YYEEEE. The CDR3 DNA follows: TGTGCCAGCAGCTGGGACAGGGGGGTGATTGAAGCTTTCTTT. As protein: CASSWDRGVIEAFF.

The sample holds a few counts of this clonotype. The chain couples TRBV3-1 to TRBJ1-1; D gene uncertain. The germline V and J ends were trimmed by 2 bases and 10 bases, with 11 bases remaining between them. Germline V gene data show CDR1 as LGHDT and CDR2 as YNNKEL (reference sequence). This CDR3 spans 12 amino acids. CDR3 sequence reads: CASSQTETTAFF. In DNA, the CDR3 is TGTGCCAGCAGCCAAACCGAGACGACAGCTTTCTTT.

This clonotype was counted many times. The chain couples TRBV3-1 to TRBJ1-2; 7 bases agree with TRBD1. The CDR3 totals 16 residues. CDR1 is LGHDT and CDR2 is YNNKEL in the germline V gene (reference sequence). The V gene end was trimmed by 4 bases and the J gene end by 4 bases; junction bases not matched to a gene: 12. The CDR3: CASSRGGDRDPYGYTF. The CDR3 region has the DNA TGTGCCAGCAGCCGGGGGGGAGACAGGGATCCCTATGGCTACACCTTC.

This clonotype was detected ten times or more. The chain couples TRBV12-3 or TRBV12-4 to TRBJ1-4; D is undetermined. V lost 3 bases, J lost 10 bases, and 9 bases lay in between. The CDR3 consists of 12 residues. In DNA, the CDR3 is TGTGCCAGCAGTTTCGGTGTGGGAAAACTGTTTTTT. This sequence encodes CASSFGVGKLFF.

The chain carries TRBV4-1 and TRBJ2-1; D possibly matches TRBD1 or TRBD2 (5 bases each). Germline-derived CDR1 and CDR2 are MGHRA and YSYEKL. V shed 4 bases and J shed 9 bases, with 19 bases lying between them. The CDR3 loop spans 15 amino acids. CDR3 bases: TGCGCCAGCAGCCTCATAGGCCAAGGGGCGGGTGAGCAGTTCTTC. Its protein product is CASSLIGQGAGEQFF.

This clonotype has ten or more counts. This sequence joins TRBV11-3 and TRBJ2-3; D remains unclear. Trimming cost V 5 bases and J 3 bases, with 12 bases left between them. Germline lookup yields CDR1 SGHNT and CDR2 YENEEA. The CDR3 contains 14 residues. The CDR3 sequence: CASSQRDTTDTQYF. The CDR3 region has the DNA TGTGCCAGCAGCCAACGAGACACAACAGATACGCAGTATTTT.

The chain joins TRBV4-3 to TRBJ2-5; possible D gene TRBD1, 6 bases. Germline values: CDR1 LGHNA, CDR2 YSLEER. The V and J ends lost 1 base and 5 bases respectively, with 11 bases between them. The CDR3 spans 14 residues. The CDR3 here is CASSQGNQGETQYF. Written as DNA, the CDR3 is TGCGCCAGCAGCCAAGGAAACCAGGGGGAGACCCAGTACTTC.

The table lists this clonotype with a few counts. The rearrangement links TRBV24-1 to TRBJ2-1; D not resolved. With 1 base removed from V and 8 bases from J, the gap between germline ends came to 8 bases. This CDR3 spans 13 amino acids. Germline CDR1 KGHDR, CDR2 SFDVKD. CDR3 protein: CATSDFKGYEQFF. CDR3 DNA sequence: TGTGCCACCAGTGATTTTAAGGGTTATGAGCAGTTCTTC.

The CDR3 loop reads CSAVGETQYF. CDR3 nucleotides: TGCAGCGCCGTCGGGGAGACCCAGTACTTC. J is TRBJ2-5 and V is TRBV29-1; D unclear. Germline CDR1 reads SQVTM; CDR2 reads ANQGSEA. With 7 bases removed from V and 5 bases from J, the gap between germline ends came to 8 bases. This CDR3 spans 10 amino acids. The whole variable domain, remainder taken from reference TRBV29-1 and TRBJ2-5, is SAVISQKPSRDICQRGTSLTIQCQVDSQVTMMFWYRQQPGQSLTLIATANQGSEATYESGFVIDKFPISRPNLTFSTLTVSNMSPEDSSIYLCSAVGETQYFGPGTRLLVL.